This is a list of T cell receptor beta chains from one sample in a study of early T cells in non-severe SARS-CoV-2 infection. Each CDR3 protein gets one entry after TCRdb re-called the 5' RACE reads with MiXCR. Of tens of thousands of distinct CDR3 sequences listed, over 10% are singletons. Specimen: whole blood, collected at baseline. These receptors were obtained from an adult who was a healthcare worker with PCR-confirmed SARS-CoV-2 infection or an uninfected control (not recorded which). CDR3s include the opening cysteine and the closing phenylalanine or tryptophan. Each record gives: D gene, V gene, J gene, clone size, CDR3 DNA, CDR3 protein. D genes are given only for firm matches. Size tells how often a clone was seen (once, few, many) or the class of an expanded clone, and some rows leave it out.

>-|TRBV24-1|TRBJ2-1|few
TGTGCCACCAGTGGGTCAGGCAGCTCCTACAATGAGCAGTTCTTC
CATSGSGSSYNEQFF
>-|TRBV18|TRBJ2-3|many
TGTGCCAGCTCACCACCGTACAGAGATACGCAGTATTTT
CASSPPYRDTQYF
>-|TRBV12-3/TRBV12-4|TRBJ2-7|-
TGTGCCAGCAGTTTACTCGGACTTACCTACGAGCAGTACTTC
CASSLLGLTYEQYF
>-|TRBV11-3|TRBJ2-7|-
TGTGCCAGCAGCTCGCCAGGGACCCCCTACGAGCAGTACTTC
CASSSPGTPYEQYF
>TRBD1|TRBV29-1|TRBJ1-2|-
TGCAGCGTTATGACAGGGGGCGCGGTAAACTATGGCTACACCTTC
CSVMTGGAVNYGYTF
>-|TRBV13|TRBJ2-1|few
TGTGCCAGCACCTCAAGGGACCCGAACTACAATGAGCAGTTCTTC
CASTSRDPNYNEQFF
>-|TRBV4-3|TRBJ1-3|many
TGCGCCAGCAGCCAAGACAGACTGGAAGCTGGAAACACCATATATTTT
CASSQDRLEAGNTIYF
>-|TRBV7-2|TRBJ1-2|few
TGTGCCAGCACCCCTAGGGCCGGGGTTTTCTATGGCTACACCTTC
CASTPRAGVFYGYTF
>-|TRBV10-3|TRBJ2-4|few
TGTGCCAGCCCCGAGGACATTCAGTACTTC
CASPEDIQYF
>-|TRBV7-9|TRBJ1-4|-
TGTGCCAGCAGCTCAAGGAAGGCAGGTGGGAGTGAAAAACTGTTTTTT
CASSSRKAGGSEKLFF
>TRBD1|TRBV4-3|TRBJ1-1|-
TGCGCCAGCAGCCACCAGACAGGGTTAAGCGCTGAAGCTTTCTTT
CASSHQTGLSAEAFF
>-|TRBV6-2/TRBV6-3|TRBJ2-1|few
TGTGCCAGCAGTCACCCCGGGGGAGGAGGGCACAATGAGCAGTTCTTC
CASSHPGGGGHNEQFF
>-|TRBV24-1|TRBJ2-2|few
TGTGCCACCAGTCAGCCAGGGGAGGCCGGGGAGCTGTTTTTT
CATSQPGEAGELFF
>TRBD1|TRBV2|TRBJ2-5|few
TGTGCCAGCAGTGAGGTCCTGCAGGGGGTAGAGACCCAGTACTTC
CASSEVLQGVETQYF
>-|TRBV12-3/TRBV12-4|TRBJ2-2|few
TGTGCCAGCAGTTTTTGGGGTGTCGGGGAGCTGTTTTTT
CASSFWGVGELFF
>TRBD1|TRBV9|TRBJ2-7|many
TGTGCCAGCAGCCTTCGGGACAGGGTGATTAGCTCCTACGAGCAGTACTTC
CASSLRDRVISSYEQYF
>-|TRBV12-3/TRBV12-4|TRBJ2-1|-
TGTGCCAGCAGCCCCGCGGGAGAGCAGTTCTTC
CASSPAGEQFF
>-|TRBV28|TRBJ1-1|few
TGTGCCAGCAGTTTTAACGGGGGGTACACTGAAGCTTTCTTT
CASSFNGGYTEAFF
>-|TRBV5-1|TRBJ1-1|-
TGCGCCAGCAGCTTATTGTATCAGGAGAACACTGAAGCTTTCTTT
CASSLLYQENTEAFF
>TRBD1|TRBV20-1|TRBJ2-7|few
TGCAGTGCTAGGGCAGGGGGCGCAGGGTACGAGCAGTACTTC
CSARAGGAGYEQYF
>-|TRBV9|TRBJ1-4|many
TGTGCCAGTTCCCCCCGGCAGGGCCCAGAAAAACTGTTTTTT
CASSPRQGPEKLFF
>-|TRBV10-1|TRBJ1-5|few
TGCGCCAGCAGTGAGGACGGTAGCAATCAGCCCCAGCATTTT
CASSEDGSNQPQHF
>TRBD2|TRBV11-2|TRBJ2-3|-
TGTGCCAGCAGCACTAGCGGGAAATCTGCAGATACGCAGTATTTT
CASSTSGKSADTQYF
>-|TRBV7-6|TRBJ1-2|medium-sized
TGTGCCAGCAGCTTATCAGTGTGGGGAAACGATGGCTACACCTTC
CASSLSVWGNDGYTF
>-|TRBV20-1|TRBJ2-5|-
TGCAGTGCGCGGCCCCTAGAGACCCAGTACTTC
CSARPLETQYF
>-|TRBV12-3/TRBV12-4|TRBJ1-2|-
TGTGCCAGCAGTGACACCGCCAGGGGCCTCAACTATGGCTACACCTTC
CASSDTARGLNYGYTF
>TRBD2|TRBV6-2/TRBV6-3|TRBJ2-7|-
TGTGCCAGCAGTTACTCACTAGCGGGGGCCTACGAGCAGTACTTC
CASSYSLAGAYEQYF
>-|TRBV6-6|TRBJ1-2|-
TGTGCCAGCAGTTACTCGGGACCGACGGGGATCTATGGCTACACCTTC
CASSYSGPTGIYGYTF
>-|TRBV12-3/TRBV12-4|TRBJ2-7|once
TGTGCCAGCAGTTTAGCGGGACCATCCTACGAGCAGTACTTC
CASSLAGPSYEQYF
>TRBD2|TRBV11-2|TRBJ2-1|-
TGTGCCAGCAGCATCGCGGGAGGGGAGCAGTTCTTC
CASSIAGGEQFF
>-|TRBV14|TRBJ2-1|many
TGTGCCAGCAGCCAAGAGGAGGCGGGATCATCCCCAATATATGAGCAGTTCTTC
CASSQEEAGSSPIYEQFF